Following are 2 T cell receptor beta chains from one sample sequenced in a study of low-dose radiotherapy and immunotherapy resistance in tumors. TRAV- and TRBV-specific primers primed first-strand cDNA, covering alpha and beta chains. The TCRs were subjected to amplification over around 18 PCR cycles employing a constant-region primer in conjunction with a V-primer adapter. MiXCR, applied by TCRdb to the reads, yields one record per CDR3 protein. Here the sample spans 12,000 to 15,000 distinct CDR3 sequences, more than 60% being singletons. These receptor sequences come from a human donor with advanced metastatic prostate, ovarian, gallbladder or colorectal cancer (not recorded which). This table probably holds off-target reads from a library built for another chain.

CDR3 bases: TGTGCCAGTAGGGGTTTGTCAGCGAACACCGGGGAGCTGTTTTTT. It is translated as CASRGLSANTGELFF. The chain has TRBV2 and TRBJ2-2; the D gene is possibly TRBD1 (5 bases). This CDR3 has 15 residues. CDR1 and CDR2 (germline): SNHLY, FYNNEI. V was cut by 9 bases and J by 0 bases, with 14 bases left in between. Using reference TRBV2 and TRBJ2-2 for the parts outside the CDR3, the full variable domain is EPEVTQTPSHQVTQMGQEVILRCVPISNHLYFYWYRQILGQKVEFLVSFYNNEISEKSEIFDDQFSVERPDGSNFTLKIRSTKLEDSAMYFCASRGLSANTGELFFGEGSRLTVL.

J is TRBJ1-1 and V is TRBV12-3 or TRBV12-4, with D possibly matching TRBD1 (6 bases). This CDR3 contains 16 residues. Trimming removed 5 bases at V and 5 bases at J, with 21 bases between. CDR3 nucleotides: TGTGCCAGCAGTAAGGGGGGTGGGGGGGCGCGTACTGAAGCTTTCTTT. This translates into CASSKGGGGARTEAFF.